Each of the 6 T cell receptor beta chains below was sequenced from the same sample in a study of Graves' ophthalmopathy and Graves' hyperthyroidism. RNA transcripts served as template for amplifying TCR beta CDR3 sequences. A first-round RT-PCR used HTBI primers, followed by a second-round multiplex PCR. TCRdb re-called the multiplex PCR reads with MiXCR, one entry per CDR3 protein. The sample records 900,000 to 1,200,000 distinct CDR3 sequences, around a third being singletons. Source material: peripheral blood or thyroid tissue (not recorded which). All receptors come from an adult man with Graves' hyperthyroidism.

This sequence joins TRBV15 and TRBJ1-2; TRBD1 matches 8 bases. J lost 1 base, V lost 5 bases, and 6 bases had no gene match. Germline-derived CDR1 and CDR2 are LNHNV and YYDKDF (reference sequence). The CDR3 sequence is 15 residues long. The CDR3 protein is CATSGRTGFNYGYTF. The CDR3 DNA reads as TGTGCCACCAGCGGCCGGACAGGGTTTAACTATGGCTACACCTTC.

The gene calls are TRBV4-1 and TRBJ2-7; D is possibly TRBD2 (6 bases). V lost 1 base and J lost 0, with 10 bases in between. This CDR3 is 15 amino acids long. Germline CDR1 MGHRA, CDR2 YSYEKL. CDR3 region: CASSQGPSVSYEQYF. Here the CDR3 DNA reads TGCGCCAGCAGCCAAGGGCCTAGCGTCTCCTACGAGCAGTACTTC.

The gene calls are TRBV3-1 and TRBJ2-5, with no clear D. Germline assignment: CDR1 LGHDT and CDR2 YNNKEL (reference sequence). The CDR3 extends over 13 amino acids. The V end was cut by 0 bases, the J end by 5 bases, with 7 bases between. This CDR3 is CASSQDHDETQYF. The DNA for the CDR3 is TGTGCCAGCAGCCAAGATCACGACGAGACCCAGTACTTC.

This clonotype was recorded at least ten times. V gene TRBV7-9 combines with J gene TRBJ1-1; 8 bases map to TRBD1. Unmatched junction bases numbered 5, after V lost 2 bases and J lost 3 bases. Per germline, CDR1 SEHNR and CDR2 FQNEAQ (reference sequence). The CDR3 covers 15 residues. In nucleotides, the CDR3 is TGTGCCAGCAGCTTACTCCGGACAGGGTACACTGAAGCTTTCTTT. It is translated as CASSLLRTGYTEAFF.

V usage is TRBV28 and J usage is TRBJ1-1; D remains unclear. CDR1 is MDHEN and CDR2 is SYDVKM in the germline V gene. Trimming removed 1 base at V and 9 bases at J, with 9 bases between. The CDR3 is made up of 12 amino acids. CDR3 bases: TGTGCCAGCAGTTTATACAGTAGTAAAGCTTTCTTT. Translation: CASSLYSSKAFF.

The chain is built from TRBV30 and TRBJ1-6, with D possibly being TRBD1 (5 bases). This CDR3 spans 15 amino acids. Germline V lookup: CDR1 GTSNPN, CDR2 SVGIG (reference sequence). The V and J ends lost 6 bases and 2 bases respectively, with 14 bases between them. The CDR3 sequence: CACPKWDAYNSPLHF. The DNA for the CDR3 is TGTGCCTGCCCGAAGTGGGACGCCTATAATTCACCCCTCCACTTT. The full variable domain, its missing parts supplied by reference TRBV30 and TRBJ1-6, is SQTIHQWPATLVQPVGSPLSLECTVEGTSNPNLYWYRQAAGRGLQLLFYSVGIGQISSEVPQNLSASRPQDRQFILSSKKLLLSDSGFYLCACPKWDAYNSPLHFGNGTRLTVT.